Listed here are 20 T cell receptor beta chains from one sample, sequenced in a study of T-cell memory formation after mild COVID-19 (dated by TCRdb to the early 2020s). The protocol used for the library was 5' RACE. Instrument on record: Illumina NovaSeq 6000. The public reads were reanalyzed by TCRdb: fastp trimming at Q25, MiXCR alignment, in-frame beta chains only. Rows are combined by CDR3 protein, so each entry shows the most common genes and DNA. Within this sample are about 320,000 distinct CDR3 sequences, with roughly 13% of them counted one time only. Around 23% of the sample is taken by the ten largest. The sequencing input was PBMCs or a T cell subset sorted from them (not recorded which). The receptor source for this set is a young man who had mild COVID-19 (a few samples of this study predate the infection). The sample titles of this study are shuffled in the database, so cell type and time point are left out; the donor was told from shared clones.

The chain carries TRBV6-5 and TRBJ1-1, with D hard to call. V lost 0 bases and J 5 bases, leaving 10 bases between the germline ends. This CDR3 has 14 amino acids. Looked up from germline, CDR1 is MNHEY and CDR2 is SVGAGI. The CDR3 spells CASSYSLAITEAFF. The CDR3, as DNA: TGTGCCAGCAGTTACTCCCTGGCTATTACTGAAGCTTTCTTT.

This clonotype was recorded at least ten times. The chain combines TRBV19 with TRBJ2-1; no reliable D call. This CDR3 comprises 16 residues. Trimming took 0 bases from V and 2 from J, leaving 11 bases between them. Germline assignment: CDR1 LNHDA and CDR2 SQIVND (reference sequence). The CDR3 loop reads CASSIDQVLTYNEQFF. CDR3 in DNA: TGTGCCAGTAGTATAGATCAGGTCTTGACCTACAATGAGCAGTTCTTC.

This clonotype has a handful of counts. J is TRBJ2-3 and V is TRBV19; no firm D call. This CDR3 comprises 11 residues. V was pared by 3 bases and J by 5 bases, with 3 bases between. The germline CDR1 and CDR2 sequences are LNHDA and SQIVND (reference sequence). The CDR3 loop reads CASSIRDTQYF. In DNA, the CDR3 is TGTGCCAGTAGTATTAGAGATACGCAGTATTTT.

The table lists this clonotype with a few counts. The rearrangement links TRBV6-6 to TRBJ1-3, with D hard to call. Trimming shortened V by 2 bases and J by 0 bases, and 8 bases separated the two germline ends. This CDR3 comprises 15 residues. CDR1 is MNHNY and CDR2 is SVGAGI in the germline V gene (reference sequence). The CDR3: CASSYTGSSGNTIYF. CDR3 DNA: TGTGCCAGCAGTTACACGGGGAGCTCTGGAAACACCATATATTTT.

This clonotype was picked up a small number of times. This chain joins TRBV29-1 and TRBJ1-5; D gene uncertain. This CDR3 has 14 residues. Trimming cost V 6 bases and J 1 base, with 13 bases left between them. CDR1 is SQVTM, CDR2 ANQGSEA, per germline. The CDR3 is CSVRAVGSNQPQHF. The CDR3 nucleotides read TGCAGCGTACGGGCGGTAGGAAGCAATCAGCCCCAGCATTTT.

This clonotype was recorded many times. The chain has TRBV20-1 and TRBJ2-5, with unresolved D. The germline V gene encodes CDR1 DFQATT and CDR2 SNEGSKA (reference sequence). Deletions cut 5 bases from V and 1 base from J, with 8 bases between. The CDR3 runs to 12 residues. CDR3 in amino acids: CSARGLQETQYF. CDR3 coding DNA: TGCAGTGCTCGTGGGCTCCAAGAGACCCAGTACTTC.

This clonotype was counted many times. V gene TRBV5-1 combines with J gene TRBJ2-6, with D unresolved. The CDR3 is 16 amino acids. V gave up 0 bases and J gave up 0 bases, with 7 bases separating them. Germline V gene lookup returns CDR1 SGHRS and CDR2 YFSETQ. CDR3 sequence: CASSLGPLSGANVLTF. CDR3 DNA: TGCGCCAGCAGCTTGGGACCCCTCTCTGGGGCCAACGTCCTGACTTTC.

The V gene is TRBV4-3, the J gene TRBJ2-1, with D possibly matching TRBD2 (7 bases). The CDR3 is made up of 17 amino acids. Germline V gene data show CDR1 as LGHNA and CDR2 as YSLEER. The germline V and J ends were trimmed by 3 bases and 9 bases, with 24 bases remaining between them. In DNA form, the CDR3 reads TGCGCCAGCAGCCACCCTCTTGGGGGGGGGGCCACCAGTGAGCAGTTCTTC. Translation: CASSHPLGGGATSEQFF.

The CDR3 loop is CASRDSGGSYNEQFF. CDR3 in DNA: TGTGCCAGCAGGGATAGCGGGGGATCCTACAATGAGCAGTTCTTC. The chain has TRBV6-6 and TRBJ2-1; 9 bases are a match to TRBD2. The CDR3 has 15 residues. Germline V lookup: CDR1 MNHNY, CDR2 SVGAGI (reference sequence). The V and J ends lost 6 bases and 1 base, in that order; junction bases with no gene match: 4.

This clonotype was recorded a few times. The chain joins TRBV6-2 or TRBV6-3 to TRBJ1-2, with D perhaps matching TRBD1 (5 bases). In germline, CDR1 is MNHEY, CDR2 SVGEGT. V lost 5 bases, J lost 8 bases, and 9 bases lay in between. This CDR3 is 11 amino acids long. The CDR3 DNA reads as TGTGCCAGCAGTGCCGGGGGAGGCTACACCTTC. Its translation is CASSAGGGYTF.

There are a few counts of this clonotype. V is TRBV6-2 or TRBV6-3 and J is TRBJ1-2; D remains ambiguous. V lost 4 bases, J lost 6 bases, and 9 bases lay in between. The CDR3 covers 12 residues. In germline, CDR1 is MNHEY, CDR2 SVGEGT. The CDR3 nucleotides read TGTGCCAGCAGTTTCTTTGGGGATGGCTACACCTTC. Residues: CASSFFGDGYTF.

This clonotype was detected only a few times. The chain links TRBV19 to TRBJ1-1; D not resolved. The germline V gene encodes CDR1 LNHDA and CDR2 SQIVND (reference sequence). Deletions cut 6 bases from V and 3 bases from J, with 11 bases between. The CDR3 extends over 13 amino acids. The CDR3 loop is CASRRNDYTEAFF. The CDR3, as DNA: TGTGCCAGTAGGCGTAACGACTACACTGAAGCTTTCTTT.

This clonotype was seen more than once but under ten times. In DNA, the CDR3 is TGTGCCAGCAGCCCCCATCTTAATGAGCAGTTCTTC. Amino acid sequence: CASSPHLNEQFF. The chain is built from TRBV3-2 and TRBJ2-1. TRBV3-2 is reported as a pseudogene. This CDR3 spans 12 amino acids.

The V gene is TRBV6-2 or TRBV6-3, the J gene TRBJ2-3; no reliable D call. This CDR3 is built from 16 residues. Trimming removed 7 bases from V and 2 bases from J, with 19 bases in between. Per the germline V gene, CDR1 is MNHEY and CDR2 is SVGEGT. CDR3 region: CASTARRTTYTDTQYF. The CDR3 DNA reads TGTGCCAGCACCGCCCGACGGACCACCTACACAGATACGCAGTATTTT.

This clonotype occurred a few times. V usage is TRBV6-6 and J usage is TRBJ2-7; the D gene is possibly TRBD1 (6 bases). Trimming left V 3 bases short and J 4 bases short, with 7 bases between. Germline V gives CDR1 MNHNY, CDR2 SVGAGI (reference sequence). The CDR3 is 12 residues long. The CDR3 DNA is TGTGCCAGCAGTTATGGACAGTACGAGCAGTACTTC. Translated: CASSYGQYEQYF.

This chain links TRBV10-2 with TRBJ2-1, with D possibly TRBD2 on 6 matching bases. Germline V gene sequence: CDR1 WSHSY, CDR2 SAAADI. Trimming removed 10 bases from V and 7 bases from J, with 20 bases in between. This CDR3 region has 14 residues. CDR3 nucleotide sequence: TGCGCCAACCCGCTCCGGGGGTACAGGAATGAGCAGTTCTTC. The encoded protein is CANPLRGYRNEQFF.

This clonotype was detected only a few times. The chain combines TRBV28 with TRBJ2-1; 8 bases line up with TRBD1. Trimming cost V 5 bases and J 12 bases; bases outside gene matches: 21. Germline-derived CDR1 and CDR2 are MDHEN and SYDVKM. The CDR3 has 17 amino acids. CDR3 in amino acids: CASSDPGGQEHVRGQFF. The DNA of the CDR3 is TGTGCCAGCAGTGACCCCGGGGGACAGGAGCATGTTCGGGGGCAGTTCTTC.

This clonotype was seen a handful of times. This rearrangement joins TRBV20-1 to TRBJ2-1; weak D call: TRBD2 (7 bases). CDR3 length: 16 amino acids. V was shortened by 3 bases and J by 0 bases, with 15 bases between the two germline ends. Germline CDR1 and CDR2: DFQATT and SNEGSKA (reference sequence). CDR3 sequence (DNA): TGCAGTGCTAGGTGGCTAGCGGACAGCTCCTACAATGAGCAGTTCTTC. It encodes CSARWLADSSYNEQFF.

This chain connects TRBV7-2 to TRBJ2-1; D possibly corresponds to TRBD2 (6 bases). The CDR3 loop spans 15 amino acids. V dropped 4 bases and J dropped 7 bases, with 17 bases sitting between them. Germline CDR1 reads SGHTA; CDR2 reads FQGNSA. CDR3 DNA: TGTGCCAGCAGCTCTACCTCGACCCGGGGGAATGAGCAGTTCTTC. Protein: CASSSTSTRGNEQFF.

The genes are TRBV12-3 or TRBV12-4 and TRBJ1-2; D ambiguous. There are 14 residues in the CDR3. V gave up 2 bases and J gave up 4 bases, with 11 bases separating them. The CDR3 DNA reads TGTGCCAGCAGTTTATCCAGGCGCCGCTATGGCTACACCTTC. Protein: CASSLSRRRYGYTF.